The 4 T cell receptor beta chains reported below all come from one sample, sequenced in a study of blood T cell repertoires in COVID-19 (dated by TCRdb to the early 2020s). The method behind the library was the immunoSEQ multiplex PCR assay. TCRdb took over this immuneACCESS table, retaining in-frame rearrangements with V and J assigned. Such tables are incomplete; in checked studies, under half of the missing clones stem from an unresolved V gene, and the remainder is unexplained. The sample table lists some 260,000 clones, around 90% of them with a count of one. The ten largest clones take up 3% to 3.5% of the sample. The sample consisted of peripheral blood. The receptors were sampled from a young man with active or convalescent COVID-19.

V is TRBV30 and J is TRBJ1-1; D unclear. Germline CDR1 is GTSNPN and CDR2 is SVGIG (reference sequence). V was pared by 3 bases and J by 3 bases, with 8 bases between. The CDR3 runs to 12 residues. The CDR3 coding sequence is TGTGCCTGGAGAGAAGAGTACACTGAAGCTTTCTTT. It is translated as CAWREEYTEAFF.

CDR3 sequence: CSALKSGTRAETQYF. For the CDR3, the DNA is TGCAGCGCCCTCAAGTCAGGGACTAGGGCTGAGACCCAGTACTTC. This chain connects TRBV29-1 to TRBJ2-5; 8 bases match TRBD2. V shed 7 bases and J 5 bases; nucleotides not matched to a gene: 15. Germline V lookup: CDR1 SQVTM, CDR2 ANQGSEA. The CDR3 contains 15 residues.

In its sample, this clone was seen a few times. V and J are TRBV6-5 and TRBJ1-3, with TRBD1 matching 10 bases. Per the germline V gene, CDR1 is MNHEY and CDR2 is SVGAGI. The CDR3 has 15 residues. J lost 3 bases, V lost 8 bases, and 7 bases had no gene match. The CDR3 spells CASRPTGGYGNTIYF. The CDR3 DNA reads TGTGCCAGCCGGCCGACAGGGGGCTATGGAAACACCATATATTTT.

The V gene is TRBV6-2 or TRBV6-3, the J gene TRBJ1-2; TRBD1 aligns across 8 bases. The CDR3 covers 16 residues. V lost 4 bases to trimming and J lost 6 bases; unmatched junction nucleotides: 13. CDR1 and CDR2 from the germline V gene are MNHEY and SVGEGT. The CDR3 sequence is CASSWTGKYNPDGYTF. The CDR3 nucleotides read TGTGCCAGCAGTTGGACAGGGAAGTACAACCCCGATGGCTACACCTTC.